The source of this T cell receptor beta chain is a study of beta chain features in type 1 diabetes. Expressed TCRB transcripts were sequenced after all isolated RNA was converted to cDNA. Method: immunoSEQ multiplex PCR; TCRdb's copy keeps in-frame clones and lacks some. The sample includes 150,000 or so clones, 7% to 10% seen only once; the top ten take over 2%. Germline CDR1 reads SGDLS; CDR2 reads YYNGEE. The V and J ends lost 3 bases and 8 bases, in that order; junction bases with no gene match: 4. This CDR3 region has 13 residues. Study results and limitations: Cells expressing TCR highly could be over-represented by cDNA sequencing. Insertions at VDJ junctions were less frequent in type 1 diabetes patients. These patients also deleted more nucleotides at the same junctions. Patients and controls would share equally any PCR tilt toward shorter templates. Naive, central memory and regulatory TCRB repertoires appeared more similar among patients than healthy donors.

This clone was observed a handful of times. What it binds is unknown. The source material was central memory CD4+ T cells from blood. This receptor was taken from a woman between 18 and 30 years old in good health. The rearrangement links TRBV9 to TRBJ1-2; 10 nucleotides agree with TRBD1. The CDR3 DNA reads TGTGCCAGCAGCGACGGACAGGGGGTCGGCTACACCTTC. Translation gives CASSDGQGVGYTF.